The 18 T cell receptor beta chains below all came from one sample that was sequenced in a study of response to subunit inactivated influenza vaccine. One entry per CDR3 protein results from TCRdb running MiXCR on the RT-PCR reads. The table has 490,000 or so distinct CDR3 sequences, around 8% seen once. Sequenced here: PBMCs from blood, sampled 23 months after vaccination. The receptors were sampled from a man between 50 and 69 years old who received an inactivated influenza vaccine.

This clonotype was observed a handful of times. The chain combines TRBV2 with TRBJ2-7; 7 nucleotides agree with TRBD1. The ends lost 8 bases at V and 6 bases at J; junction bases unmatched: 4. In germline, CDR1 is SNHLY, CDR2 FYNNEI. The CDR3 is made up of 11 amino acids. CDR3 sequence: CASATGIEQYF. DNA of the CDR3: TGTGCCAGCGCGACAGGGATCGAGCAGTACTTC.

The V call is TRBV5-1, the J call TRBJ2-3; 11 bases map to TRBD1. The germline CDR1 and CDR2 sequences are SGHRS and YFSETQ. Trimming took 1 base from V and 3 from J; bases not matched to a gene: 4. CDR3 size: 16 residues. CDR3: CASSLPGTGGTDTQYF. In DNA form, the CDR3 reads TGCGCCAGCAGCTTGCCCGGGACAGGGGGAACAGATACGCAGTATTTT.

This clonotype was recorded a few times. J is TRBJ2-1 and V is TRBV25-1; D possibly uses TRBD1 or TRBD2 (6 bases each). The CDR3 totals 15 residues. Looked up from germline, CDR1 is MGHDK and CDR2 is SYGVNS. V was trimmed by 3 bases and J by 3 bases, leaving 12 bases between them. The CDR3 coding sequence is TGTGCCAGCAGTGATTCGGGGGCTGGCTACAATGAGCAGTTCTTC. Protein: CASSDSGAGYNEQFF.

This clonotype was recorded at least ten times. The chain carries TRBV3-1 and TRBJ2-7; TRBD2 agrees at 7 bases. CDR3 size: 14 residues. After removal of 4 bases from V and 2 bases from J, the junction contained 5 bases not matched to a gene. Germline V lookup: CDR1 LGHDT, CDR2 YNNKEL (reference sequence). The CDR3 DNA follows: TGTGCCAGCAGCCCAGCTCGGGGGGCCTACGAGCAGTACTTC. Translation gives CASSPARGAYEQYF.

The V call is TRBV27, the J call TRBJ2-7; D may be TRBD2 (5 bases). V dropped 2 bases and J dropped 5 bases, with 13 bases sitting between them. Per the germline V gene, CDR1 is MNHEY and CDR2 is SMNVEV (reference sequence). The CDR3 has 14 residues. The CDR3 bases are TGTGCCAGCAGTTTAAGCGGCAGGAGAAACGAGCAGTACTTC. Translated, it gives CASSLSGRRNEQYF.

This clonotype was observed at least ten times. J is TRBJ2-7 and V is TRBV29-1, with 7 bases matching TRBD1. This CDR3 has 12 amino acids. CDR1 and CDR2 from the germline V gene are SQVTM and ANQGSEA. CDR3 in DNA: TGCAGTGTTAGGACAGGCTCCTACGAGCAGTACTTC. It yields the protein CSVRTGSYEQYF.

This clonotype was picked up many times. The chain couples TRBV5-1 to TRBJ2-3; TRBD2 aligns across 7 bases. V trimming: 0 bases; J trimming: 0 bases; junction bases outside the gene matches: 4. The germline V gene has CDR1 SGHRS and CDR2 YFSETQ. The CDR3 runs 16 residues. In DNA form, the CDR3 reads TGCGCCAGCAGCTTGGGGCTAGCGGATAGCACAGATACGCAGTATTTT. It encodes CASSLGLADSTDTQYF.

This clonotype was counted many times. This sequence joins TRBV29-1 and TRBJ2-1; D remains ambiguous. The ends were cut back, 5 bases at V and 0 bases at J, with 11 bases in the middle. This CDR3 comprises 14 residues. Germline loops: CDR1 SQVTM, CDR2 ANQGSEA. The CDR3 DNA reads as TGCAGCGTTTCGTACAGATCCTCCTACAATGAGCAGTTCTTC. Its protein product is CSVSYRSSYNEQFF.

The table lists this clonotype with a few counts. This chain joins TRBV7-3 and TRBJ2-5; D ambiguous. Looked up from germline, CDR1 is SGHTA and CDR2 is FQGTGA. V was cut by 5 bases and J by 1 base, with 8 bases left in between. CDR3 size: 13 residues. For the CDR3, the DNA is TGTGCCAGCAGCCGGAGCGCCCAAGAGACCCAGTACTTC. Protein: CASSRSAQETQYF.

This clonotype was counted many times. The chain employs TRBV7-9 and TRBJ2-3, with a tentative D call TRBD1 (6 bases). CDR3 length: 14 residues. Between the trimmed V and J ends, which lost 3 bases and 4 bases, there was a span of 11 bases. The V gene's germline CDR1 is SEHNR and CDR2 FQNEAQ (reference sequence). The CDR3 nucleotides read TGTGCCAGCAGCTTCGCACAGGGAGCAGATACGCAGTATTTT. Translated: CASSFAQGADTQYF.

The table lists this clonotype with a few counts. The J gene is TRBJ2-5, the V gene TRBV20-1; a weak D match, TRBD1 (5 bases). This CDR3 contains 13 residues. Germline V gene lookup returns CDR1 DFQATT and CDR2 SNEGSKA (reference sequence). The ends were cut back, 5 bases at V and 0 bases at J, with 10 bases in the middle. The CDR3: CSASRAYQETQYF. In DNA form, the CDR3 reads TGCAGTGCTTCCAGGGCGTACCAAGAGACCCAGTACTTC.

The chain employs TRBV20-1 and TRBJ1-5; maybe TRBD1 (5 bases). Germline V gene data show CDR1 as DFQATT and CDR2 as SNEGSKA (reference sequence). V was cut by 5 bases and J by 4 bases, with 12 bases left in between. This CDR3 spans 13 amino acids. In DNA form, the CDR3 reads TGCAGTGCTCGGGGAGGGGATAATCAGCCCCAGCATTTT. Translating it yields CSARGGDNQPQHF.

V usage is TRBV20-1 and J usage is TRBJ1-5, with TRBD1 matching 8 bases. CDR1 and CDR2 (germline): DFQATT, SNEGSKA (reference sequence). V trimming: 3 bases; J trimming: 2 bases; junction bases outside the gene matches: 6. This CDR3 region has 15 residues. CDR3 sequence: CSARTGVWGNQPQHF. Here the CDR3 DNA reads TGCAGTGCTAGGACAGGGGTTTGGGGCAATCAGCCCCAGCATTTT.

The table lists this clonotype with a few counts. This rearrangement joins TRBV5-4 to TRBJ2-2; D not resolved. V lost 0 bases to trimming and J lost 1 base, with 7 bases between them. The germline gives CDR1 SGHNT, CDR2 YYREEE (reference sequence). The CDR3 is made up of 15 amino acids. CDR3 bases: TGTGCCAGCAGCTTGGACGGCCTGAACACCGGGGAGCTGTTTTTT. It is translated as CASSLDGLNTGELFF.

This clonotype was counted a few times. The chain employs TRBV20-1 and TRBJ1-1; 7 nucleotides agree with TRBD1. The CDR3 is 15 amino acids. The J segment lost 5 bases and the V segment lost 3 bases, leaving 12 bases of the junction unmatched. Germline CDR1 DFQATT, CDR2 SNEGSKA (reference sequence). The CDR3: CSASPSDRAWTEAFF. CDR3 nucleotide sequence: TGCAGTGCTAGCCCGTCCGACAGGGCCTGGACTGAAGCTTTCTTT.

The chain uses TRBV7-9 and TRBJ2-1; D gene uncertain. The V gene lost 1 base and the J gene lost 8 bases, with 3 bases spanning the gap. Germline-derived CDR1 and CDR2 are SEHNR and FQNEAQ (reference sequence). The CDR3 has 11 amino acids. CDR3 loop: CASSLDYEQFF. DNA of the CDR3: TGTGCCAGCAGCTTAGACTATGAGCAGTTCTTC.

The rearrangement links TRBV19 to TRBJ2-5; tentative D call: TRBD2 (6 bases). There are 14 residues in the CDR3. The germline V gene encodes CDR1 LNHDA and CDR2 SQIVND (reference sequence). The V and J ends lost 5 bases and 5 bases respectively, with 15 bases between them. As DNA, the CDR3 is TGTGCCAGTAGTGGCACTCCCGGAGGGGAGACCCAGTACTTC. Its protein product is CASSGTPGGETQYF. Complete variable domain (other parts from reference TRBV19 and TRBJ2-5): DGGITQSPKYLFRKEGQNVTLSCEQNLNHDAMYWYRQDPGQGLRLIYYSQIVNDFQKGDIAEGYSVSREKKESFPLTVTSAQKNPTAFYLCASSGTPGGETQYFGPGTRLLVL.

This chain connects TRBV12-3 or TRBV12-4 to TRBJ2-7; 8 bases agree with TRBD1. The CDR3 extends over 16 amino acids. With V trimmed by 4 bases and J by 1 base, 9 bases remained unmatched. In DNA, the CDR3 is TGTGCCAGCAGTTCCCGTCGGGACAGGAAATCCTACGAGCAGTACTTC. It yields the protein CASSSRRDRKSYEQYF.